Following are 20 T cell receptor beta chains from one sample sequenced in a study of CD8 T cells in ankylosing spondylitis. TCRdb analysed the 5' RACE reads with MiXCR anew, one entry per CDR3 protein. The sample lists 700,000 to 850,000 distinct CDR3 sequences, about an eighth seen once, with around 0.51% in the top ten. Study-wide points: Ankylosing spondylitis blood appeared to be characterized by a TCR beta motif of fewer than ten highly homologous variants.

The antigens these receptors bind are not known. The sequenced material came from blood, either unsorted or a sorted T cell fraction (not recorded which). The receptors derive from a male donor with ankylosing spondylitis.

Note on this clonotype: This may arise from a read error, as a much more abundant clone is one base away. The chain uses TRBV29-1 and TRBJ2-1, with D possibly being TRBD2 (5 bases). Per germline, CDR1 SQVTM and CDR2 ANQGSEA. The CDR3 extends over 13 amino acids. The CDR3 DNA sequence: TGCAGCGTCCTTCCAACTAGAAGTGGTGAGCAGATCTTC. Its protein product is CSVLPTRSGEQIF.

The rearrangement joins TRBV20-1 to TRBJ2-1; D gene ambiguous. From germline, CDR1 is DFQATT and CDR2 SNEGSKA (reference sequence). V lost 0 bases and J lost 0, with 15 bases in between. The CDR3 totals 17 residues. The CDR3 is CSARDLLRRYSYNEQFF. In DNA form, the CDR3 reads TGCAGTGCTAGAGATCTGTTGCGGCGTTACTCCTACAATGAGCAGTTCTTC.

This clonotype has just a few counts. The rearrangement uses TRBV7-8 and TRBJ1-6; no definite D call. V shed 3 bases and J shed 6 bases, with 12 bases lying between them. The CDR3 spans 15 residues. From germline, CDR1 is SGHVS and CDR2 FQNEAQ. Here the CDR3 DNA reads TGTGCCAGCAGCTTCGATTCCTCCCCTAATTCACCCCTCCACTTT. Translating it yields CASSFDSSPNSPLHF. Filled out from reference TRBV7-8 and TRBJ1-6, the complete variable domain reads GAGVSQSPRYKVAKRGQDVALRCDPISGHVSLFWYQQALGQGPEFLTYFQNEAQLDKSGLPSDRFFAERPEGSVSTLKIQRTQQEDSAVYLCASSFDSSPNSPLHFGNGTRLTVT.

In regard to this clonotype: A junction boundary mismatches the germline segment, possibly from a read error. The chain combines TRBV5-7 with TRBJ2-2, with D perhaps TRBD2 (5 bases). TRBV5-7 is sorted into the ORF group, with uncertain function. There are 14 residues in the CDR3. The CDR3 DNA reads as TGTGCCATGAGCCCCGGACTGACCAGCTGGGAGCTGCTTTTT. Encoded protein: CAMSPGLTSWELLF.

This clonotype was seen at least ten times. The chain has TRBV6-5 and TRBJ2-1; maybe TRBD1 (5 bases). The germline CDR1 and CDR2 sequences are MNHEY and SVGAGI. V was pared by 0 bases and J by 7 bases, with 16 bases between. The CDR3 totals 16 residues. The CDR3 nucleotides are TGTGCCAGCAGTTACTCGGGTCCAGGGAATTCGAATGAGCAGTTCTTC. Amino acids: CASSYSGPGNSNEQFF.

This clonotype was detected a few times. The rearrangement links TRBV20-1 to TRBJ1-2; D uncertain. The germline V gene has CDR1 DFQATT and CDR2 SNEGSKA (reference sequence). The CDR3 consists of 10 residues. CDR3 protein: CRALKGGYTF. The CDR3 DNA is TGCAGGGCCCTTAAGGGTGGCTACACCTTC.

This clonotype showed up just a few times. The V gene is TRBV6-6, the J gene TRBJ2-1; no definite D call. CDR3 length: 13 residues. Germline CDR1 is MNHNY and CDR2 is SVGAGI (reference sequence). Trimming pared 2 bases from V and 10 bases from J, leaving 12 bases between. The CDR3, as DNA: TGTGCCAGCAGTTACACCCAGTTTGGGGAGCAGTTCTTC. This sequence encodes CASSYTQFGEQFF.

This clonotype was recorded at least ten times. The V gene is TRBV20-1, the J gene TRBJ1-2, with D possibly matching TRBD1 (6 bases). Trimming took off 5 bases at V and 3 bases at J, with 10 bases between the two ends. Germline CDR1 and CDR2: DFQATT and SNEGSKA (reference sequence). This CDR3 region has 12 residues. The CDR3 sequence: CSAPTGYYGYTF. CDR3 in DNA: TGCAGTGCTCCGACAGGATACTATGGCTACACCTTC.

This chain connects TRBV7-8 to TRBJ2-6, with no clear D. Germline assignment: CDR1 SGHVS and CDR2 FQNEAQ. This CDR3 has 17 residues. Trimming shortened V by 2 bases and J by 3 bases, and 14 bases separated the two germline ends. In DNA, the CDR3 is TGTGCCAGCAGCTTAACCAGTTCAATTGGTGGGGCCAACGTCCTGACTTTC. Encoded protein: CASSLTSSIGGANVLTF.

The chain combines TRBV19 with TRBJ1-5, with D tentatively TRBD1 (5 bases). The V and J ends lost 6 bases and 5 bases respectively, with 14 bases between them. Germline V gene lookup returns CDR1 LNHDA and CDR2 SQIVND (reference sequence). CDR3 size: 14 residues. The CDR3 bases are TGTGCCAGTAGGAGATCGTCGGGGGATCAGCCCCAGCATTTT. This sequence encodes CASRRSSGDQPQHF.

This clonotype appeared a few times. The chain is built from TRBV19 and TRBJ1-1, with D unresolved. Trimming shortened V by 9 bases and J by 0 bases, and 17 bases separated the two germline ends. The germline gives CDR1 LNHDA, CDR2 SQIVND (reference sequence). The CDR3 runs 15 residues. The CDR3 protein is CASRTRHFMNTEAFF. CDR3 coding DNA: TGTGCCAGCCGGACGAGACACTTTATGAACACTGAAGCTTTCTTT.

The chain uses TRBV20-1 and TRBJ2-1; maybe TRBD2 (6 bases). The CDR3 totals 14 residues. The germline CDR1 and CDR2 sequences are DFQATT and SNEGSKA (reference sequence). With 5 bases removed from V and 6 bases from J, the gap between germline ends came to 17 bases. CDR3 in amino acids: CSAGGTLNGNEQFF. The CDR3 DNA reads TGCAGTGCTGGCGGGACTTTGAATGGCAATGAGCAGTTCTTC.

The CDR3 spells CASSLPIGVGSYNEQFF. The CDR3 DNA reads TGTGCCAGCAGCTTACCAATTGGGGTTGGCTCCTACAATGAGCAGTTCTTC. V gene TRBV7-2 combines with J gene TRBJ2-1; D is ambiguous. Germline V gene lookup returns CDR1 SGHTA and CDR2 FQGNSA. V lost 2 bases to trimming and J lost 0 bases, with 14 bases between them. CDR3 length: 17 residues. The whole variable domain, filled in from reference TRBV7-2 and TRBJ2-1, reads GAGVSQSPSNKVTEKGKDVELRCDPISGHTALYWYRQSLGQGLEFLIYFQGNSAPDKSGLPSDRFSAERTGGSVSTLTIQRTQQEDSAVYLCASSLPIGVGSYNEQFFGPGTRLTVL.

In its sample, this clonotype was seen a few times. The chain joins TRBV27 to TRBJ1-6; D is unresolved. There are 14 residues in the CDR3. CDR1 MNHEY and CDR2 SMNVEV come from the germline V gene (reference sequence). V was trimmed by 10 bases and J by 6 bases, leaving 16 bases between them. The DNA of the CDR3 is TGTGCCACTACCTTCGGCCGGTTTAATTCACCCCTCCACTTT. Translated, it gives CATTFGRFNSPLHF.

This clonotype was picked up a small number of times. V gene TRBV12-3 or TRBV12-4 combines with J gene TRBJ2-1; TRBD2 aligns across 9 bases. V lost 2 bases, J lost 6 bases, and 5 bases stayed unmatched. CDR3 length: 15 amino acids. DNA for the CDR3: TGTGCCAGCAGTTTAACAGCGGGGGGTCCCAATGAGCAGTTCTTC. It translates to CASSLTAGGPNEQFF.

The genes are TRBV20-1 and TRBJ2-5; D is uncertain. The CDR3 is 8 amino acids. The ends were cut back, 1 base at V and 10 bases at J, with 1 base in the middle. The V gene's germline CDR1 is DFQATT and CDR2 SNEGSKA (reference sequence). CDR3 sequence: CSARGQYF. CDR3 sequence (DNA): TGCAGTGCTAGAGGCCAGTACTTC.

This clonotype was seen a handful of times. This chain joins TRBV5-5 and TRBJ2-2, with 7 bases matching TRBD1. Germline V gene lookup returns CDR1 SGHKS and CDR2 YYEKEE (reference sequence). With 3 bases clipped from V and 1 base from J, the junction kept 3 bases outside the gene matches. The CDR3 runs to 15 residues. CDR3 loop: CASSSDRVNTGELFF. The CDR3 DNA is TGTGCCAGCAGCTCAGACAGGGTGAACACCGGGGAGCTGTTTTTT.

This clonotype appeared a few times. This chain uses TRBV20-1 with TRBJ1-5; D remains ambiguous. Trimming cost V 0 bases and J 1 base, with 10 bases left between them. Germline V gives CDR1 DFQATT, CDR2 SNEGSKA (reference sequence). The CDR3 extends over 15 amino acids. CDR3 in DNA: TGCAGTGCTAGAGATGGTCAGGAGAGCAATCAGCCCCAGCATTTT. It yields the protein CSARDGQESNQPQHF.

The rearrangement joins TRBV28 to TRBJ2-7; 8 nucleotides match TRBD1. Germline CDR1 reads MDHEN; CDR2 reads SYDVKM. CDR3 length: 15 amino acids. The V segment lost 1 base and the J segment 3 bases; nucleotides outside the gene matches: 5. Written as DNA, the CDR3 is TGTGCCAGCAGTTTATCGACAGGGGTTTTCTACGAGCAGTACTTC. Translated: CASSLSTGVFYEQYF.

The V call is TRBV10-3, the J call TRBJ1-6; D is unclear. The V and J ends lost 6 bases and 6 bases respectively, with 9 bases between them. The CDR3 totals 13 residues. CDR1 and CDR2 (germline): ENHRY, SYGVKD. This chain's CDR3 is CAIRAGGNSPLHF. The CDR3 nucleotides are TGTGCCATCAGGGCAGGCGGTAATTCACCCCTCCACTTT.